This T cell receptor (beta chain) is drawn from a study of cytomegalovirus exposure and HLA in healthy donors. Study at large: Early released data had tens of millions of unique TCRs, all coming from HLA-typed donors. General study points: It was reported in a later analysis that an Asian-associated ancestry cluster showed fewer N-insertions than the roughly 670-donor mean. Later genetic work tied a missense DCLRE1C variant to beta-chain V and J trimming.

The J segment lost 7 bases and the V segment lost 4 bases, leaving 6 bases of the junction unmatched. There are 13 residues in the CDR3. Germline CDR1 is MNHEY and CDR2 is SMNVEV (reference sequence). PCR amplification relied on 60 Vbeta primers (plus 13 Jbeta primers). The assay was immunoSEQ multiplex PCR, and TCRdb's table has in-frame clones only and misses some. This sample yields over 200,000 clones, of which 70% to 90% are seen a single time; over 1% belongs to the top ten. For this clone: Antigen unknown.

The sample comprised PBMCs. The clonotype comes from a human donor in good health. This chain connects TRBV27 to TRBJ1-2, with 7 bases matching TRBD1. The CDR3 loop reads CASSSGTVVGYTF. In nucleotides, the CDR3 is TGTGCCAGCAGTTCCGGGACAGTTGTTGGCTACACCTTC.